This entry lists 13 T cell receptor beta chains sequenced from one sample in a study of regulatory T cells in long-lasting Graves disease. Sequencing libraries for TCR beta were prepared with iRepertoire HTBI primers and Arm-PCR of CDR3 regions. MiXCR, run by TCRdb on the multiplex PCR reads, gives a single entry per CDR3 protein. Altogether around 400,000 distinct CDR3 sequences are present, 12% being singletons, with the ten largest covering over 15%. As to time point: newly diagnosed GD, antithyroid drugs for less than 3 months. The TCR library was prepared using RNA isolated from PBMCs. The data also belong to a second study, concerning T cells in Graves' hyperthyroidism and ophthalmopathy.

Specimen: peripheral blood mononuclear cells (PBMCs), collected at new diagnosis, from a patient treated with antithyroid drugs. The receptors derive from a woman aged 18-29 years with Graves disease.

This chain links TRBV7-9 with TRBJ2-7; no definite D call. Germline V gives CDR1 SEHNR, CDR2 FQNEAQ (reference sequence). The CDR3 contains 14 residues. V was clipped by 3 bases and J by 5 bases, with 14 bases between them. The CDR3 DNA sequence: TGTGCCAGCAGCTTCTGGTCGCTAAAGGACGAGCAGTACTTC. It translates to CASSFWSLKDEQYF.

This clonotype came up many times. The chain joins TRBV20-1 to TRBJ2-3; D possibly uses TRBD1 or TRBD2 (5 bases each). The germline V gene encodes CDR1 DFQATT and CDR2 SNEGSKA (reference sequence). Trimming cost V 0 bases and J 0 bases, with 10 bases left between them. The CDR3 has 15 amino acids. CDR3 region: CSARDLRDSTDTQYF. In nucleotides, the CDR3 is TGCAGTGCTAGAGATCTCAGGGACAGCACAGATACGCAGTATTTT.

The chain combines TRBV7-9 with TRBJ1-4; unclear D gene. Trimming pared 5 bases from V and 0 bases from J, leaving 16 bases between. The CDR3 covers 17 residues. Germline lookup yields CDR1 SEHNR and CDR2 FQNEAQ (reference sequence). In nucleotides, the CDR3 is TGTGCCAGCAGCCCAGCGAACGGGATCCCAACTAATGAAAAACTGTTTTTT. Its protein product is CASSPANGIPTNEKLFF. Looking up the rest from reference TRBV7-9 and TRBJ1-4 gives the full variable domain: DTGVSQNPRHKITKRGQNVTFRCDPISEHNRLYWYRQTLGQGPEFLTYFQNEAQLEKSRLLSDRFSAERPKGSFSTLEIQRTEQGDSAMYLCASSPANGIPTNEKLFFGSGTQLSVL.

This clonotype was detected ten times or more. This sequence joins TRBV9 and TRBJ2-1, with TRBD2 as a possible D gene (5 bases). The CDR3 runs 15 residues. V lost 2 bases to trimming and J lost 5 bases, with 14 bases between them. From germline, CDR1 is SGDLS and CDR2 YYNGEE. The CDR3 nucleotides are TGTGCCAGCAGCGTGGGTCCAACGCGGGACAATGAGCAGTTCTTC. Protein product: CASSVGPTRDNEQFF. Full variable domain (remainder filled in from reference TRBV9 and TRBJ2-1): DSGVTQTPKHLITATGQRVTLRCSPRSGDLSVYWYQQSLDQGLQFLIQYYNGEERAKGNILERFSAQQFPDLHSELNLSSLELGDSALYFCASSVGPTRDNEQFFGPGTRLTVL.

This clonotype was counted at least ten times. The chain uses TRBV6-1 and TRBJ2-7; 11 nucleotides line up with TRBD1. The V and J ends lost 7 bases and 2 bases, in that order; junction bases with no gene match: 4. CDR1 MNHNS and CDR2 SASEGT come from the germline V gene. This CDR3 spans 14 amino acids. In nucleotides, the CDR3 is TGTGCCAGCAAGCGGGACAGGGGGACCTACGAGCAGTACGTC. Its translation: CASKRDRGTYEQYV.

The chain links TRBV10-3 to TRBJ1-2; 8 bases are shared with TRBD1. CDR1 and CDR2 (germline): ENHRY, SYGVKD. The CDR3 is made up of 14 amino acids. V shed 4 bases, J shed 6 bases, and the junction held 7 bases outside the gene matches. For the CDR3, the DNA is TGTGCCATCAGTGTAGCCAGACAGGGGCATGGCTACACCTTC. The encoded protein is CAISVARQGHGYTF.

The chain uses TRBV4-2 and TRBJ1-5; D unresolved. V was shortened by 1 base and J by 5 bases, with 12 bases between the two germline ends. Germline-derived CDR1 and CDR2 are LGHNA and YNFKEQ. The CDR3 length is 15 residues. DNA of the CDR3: TGTGCCAGCAGCCAAGGGATGGGAAACCATCAGCCCCAGCATTTT. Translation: CASSQGMGNHQPQHF.

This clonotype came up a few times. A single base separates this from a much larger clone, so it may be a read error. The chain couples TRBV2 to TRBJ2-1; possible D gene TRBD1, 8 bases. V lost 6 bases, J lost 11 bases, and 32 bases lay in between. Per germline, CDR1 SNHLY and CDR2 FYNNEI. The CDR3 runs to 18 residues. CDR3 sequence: CASRRLGVAGGAGDKQFF. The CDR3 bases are TGTGCCAGCAGGAGGCTGGGGGTGGCAGGGGGCGCGGGGGATAAGCAGTTCTTC.

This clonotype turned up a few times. CDR3: CASSLNSGPRTEKLFF. The CDR3 DNA is TGTGCCAGCAGCCTCAATAGCGGACCCAGGACTGAAAAACTGTTTTTT. This chain connects TRBV14 to TRBJ1-4, with D unresolved. Per the germline V gene, CDR1 is SGHDN and CDR2 is FVKESK. With 4 bases removed from V and 7 bases from J, the gap between germline ends came to 19 bases. This CDR3 comprises 16 residues. Full variable domain (missing parts from reference TRBV14 and TRBJ1-4): EAGVTQFPSHSVIEKGQTVTLRCDPISGHDNLYWYRRVMGKEIKFLLHFVKESKQDESGMPNNRFLAERTGGTYSTLKVQPAELEDSGVYFCASSLNSGPRTEKLFFGSGTQLSVL.

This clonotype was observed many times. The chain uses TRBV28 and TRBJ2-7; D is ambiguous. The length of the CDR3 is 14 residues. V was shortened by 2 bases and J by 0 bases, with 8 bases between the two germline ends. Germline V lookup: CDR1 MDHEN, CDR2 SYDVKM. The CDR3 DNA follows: TGTGCCAGCAGTTTAGGAAGTAGCTCCTACGAGCAGTACGTC. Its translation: CASSLGSSSYEQYV.

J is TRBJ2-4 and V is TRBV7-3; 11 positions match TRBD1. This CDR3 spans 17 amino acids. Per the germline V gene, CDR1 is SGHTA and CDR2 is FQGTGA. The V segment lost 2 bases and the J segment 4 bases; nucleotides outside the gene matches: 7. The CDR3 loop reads CASSLHPGTGGKNIQYF. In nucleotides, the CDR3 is TGTGCCAGCAGCTTACACCCTGGGACAGGGGGAAAAAACATTCAGTACTTC.

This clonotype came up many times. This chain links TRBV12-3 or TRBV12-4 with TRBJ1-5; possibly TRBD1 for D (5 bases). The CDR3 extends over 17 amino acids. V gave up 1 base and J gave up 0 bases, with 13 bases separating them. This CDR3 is CASSLGGPGHSNQPQHF. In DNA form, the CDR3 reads TGTGCCAGCAGTTTAGGAGGTCCAGGGCATAGCAATCAGCCCCAGCATTTT.

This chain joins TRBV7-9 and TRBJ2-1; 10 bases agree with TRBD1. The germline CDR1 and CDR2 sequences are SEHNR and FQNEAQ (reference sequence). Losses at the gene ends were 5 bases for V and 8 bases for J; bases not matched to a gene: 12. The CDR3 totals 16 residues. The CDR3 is CASSLRPGQGWDEQFF. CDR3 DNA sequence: TGTGCCAGCAGCCTTCGACCGGGACAGGGGTGGGATGAGCAGTTCTTC.